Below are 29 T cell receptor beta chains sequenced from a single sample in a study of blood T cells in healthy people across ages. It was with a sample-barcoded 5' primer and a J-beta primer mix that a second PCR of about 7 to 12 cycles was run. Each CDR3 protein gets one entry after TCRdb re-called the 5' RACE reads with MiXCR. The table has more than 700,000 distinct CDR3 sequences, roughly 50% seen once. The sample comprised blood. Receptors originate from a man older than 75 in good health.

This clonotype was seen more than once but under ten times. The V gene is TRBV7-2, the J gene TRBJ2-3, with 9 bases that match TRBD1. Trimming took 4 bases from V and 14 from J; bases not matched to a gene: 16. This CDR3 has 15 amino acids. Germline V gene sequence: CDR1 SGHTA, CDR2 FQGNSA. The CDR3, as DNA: TGTGCCAGCAGCTCGGGACAGGGACAGCACAGAGACGCGTATTTT. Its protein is CASSSGQGQHRDAYF.

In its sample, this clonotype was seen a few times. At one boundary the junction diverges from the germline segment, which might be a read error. CDR3 DNA: TGTGCCAGCAGCCAAGAAAGGGTAGCGGGAGAGCGGTTCTTC. Its protein product is CASSQERVAGERFF. V and J are TRBV4-2 and TRBJ2-1; TRBD2 matches at 9 bases. This CDR3 is built from 14 residues. CDR1 is LGHNA and CDR2 is YNFKEQ in the germline V gene.

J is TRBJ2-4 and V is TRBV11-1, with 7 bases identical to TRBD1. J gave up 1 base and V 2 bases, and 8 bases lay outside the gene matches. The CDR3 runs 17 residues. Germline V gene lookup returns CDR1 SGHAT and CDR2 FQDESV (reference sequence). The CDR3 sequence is CASSLRTGFMAKNIQYF. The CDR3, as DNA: TGTGCCAGCAGCTTAAGGACAGGCTTTATGGCCAAAAACATTCAGTACTTC.

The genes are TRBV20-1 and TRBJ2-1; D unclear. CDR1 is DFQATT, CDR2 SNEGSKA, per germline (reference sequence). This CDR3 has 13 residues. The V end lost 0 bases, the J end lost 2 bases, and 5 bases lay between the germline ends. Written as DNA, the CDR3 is TGCAGTGCTAGAGAGACCCCCTACAATGAGCAGTTCTTC. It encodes CSARETPYNEQFF.

The CDR3 region has the DNA TGTGCCAGCAGCCTCATGAGGACGAGCTCTGGGGCCAACGTCCTGACTTTC. Protein product: CASSLMRTSSGANVLTF. The chain joins TRBV7-3 to TRBJ2-6; D not resolved. The CDR3 spans 17 residues. Trimming shortened V by 5 bases and J by 0 bases, and 14 bases separated the two germline ends. The germline gives CDR1 SGHTA, CDR2 FQGTGA.

The CDR3 is CASSDKGARNTEAFF. Here the CDR3 DNA reads TGTGCCAGCAGTGATAAAGGGGCCCGGAACACTGAAGCTTTCTTT. The rearrangement uses TRBV6-5 and TRBJ1-1, with a tentative D call TRBD1 (5 bases). The length of the CDR3 is 15 residues. Per germline, CDR1 MNHEY and CDR2 SVGAGI. Between the trimmed V and J ends, which lost 5 bases and 1 base, there was a span of 14 bases.

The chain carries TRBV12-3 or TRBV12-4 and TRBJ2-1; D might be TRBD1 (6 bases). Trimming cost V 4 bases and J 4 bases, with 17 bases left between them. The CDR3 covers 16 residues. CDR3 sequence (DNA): TGTGCCAGCAGTTCGCGGCCAGGGGTTCCTTACAATGAGCAGTTCTTC. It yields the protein CASSSRPGVPYNEQFF.

The CDR3 sequence: CASSQDWRGHTEAFF. CDR3 in DNA: TGCGCCAGCAGCCAAGATTGGAGGGGCCACACTGAAGCTTTCTTT. This chain uses TRBV4-1 with TRBJ1-1; D possibly corresponds to TRBD1 (5 bases). Between the trimmed V and J ends, which lost 0 bases and 3 bases, there was a span of 11 bases. This CDR3 is built from 15 residues. Germline CDR1 reads MGHRA; CDR2 reads YSYEKL.

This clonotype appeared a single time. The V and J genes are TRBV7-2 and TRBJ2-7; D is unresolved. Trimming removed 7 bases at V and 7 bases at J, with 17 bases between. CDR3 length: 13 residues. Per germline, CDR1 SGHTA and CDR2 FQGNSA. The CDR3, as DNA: TGTGCCAGCATCCTTGCCCCCTACAATGAGCAGTACTTC. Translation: CASILAPYNEQYF.

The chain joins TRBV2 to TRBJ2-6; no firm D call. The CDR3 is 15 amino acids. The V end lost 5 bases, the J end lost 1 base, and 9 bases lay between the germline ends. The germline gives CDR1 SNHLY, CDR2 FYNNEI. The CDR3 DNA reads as TGTGCCAGCAGTAGATCAAGATCTGGGGCCAACGTCCTGACTTTC. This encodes CASSRSRSGANVLTF.

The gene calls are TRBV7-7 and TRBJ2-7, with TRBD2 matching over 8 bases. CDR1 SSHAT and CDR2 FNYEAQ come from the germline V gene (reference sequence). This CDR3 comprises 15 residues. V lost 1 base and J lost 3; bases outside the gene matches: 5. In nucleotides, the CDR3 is TGTGCCAGCAGCTTAGGAGCGGGAGCTGGCTACGAGCAGTACTTC. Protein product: CASSLGAGAGYEQYF.

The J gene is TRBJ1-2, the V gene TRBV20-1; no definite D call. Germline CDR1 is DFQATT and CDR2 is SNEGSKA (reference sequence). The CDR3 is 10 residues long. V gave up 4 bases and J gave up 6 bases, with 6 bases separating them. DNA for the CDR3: TGCAGTGCTATGGCTAATGGCTACACCTTC. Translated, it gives CSAMANGYTF.

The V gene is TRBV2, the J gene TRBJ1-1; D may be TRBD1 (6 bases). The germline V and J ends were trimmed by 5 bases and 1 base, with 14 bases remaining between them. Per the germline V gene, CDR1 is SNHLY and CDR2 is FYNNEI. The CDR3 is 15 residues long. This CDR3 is CASSRNRAGNTEAFF. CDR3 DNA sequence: TGTGCCAGCAGTAGGAACAGGGCGGGGAACACTGAAGCTTTCTTT.

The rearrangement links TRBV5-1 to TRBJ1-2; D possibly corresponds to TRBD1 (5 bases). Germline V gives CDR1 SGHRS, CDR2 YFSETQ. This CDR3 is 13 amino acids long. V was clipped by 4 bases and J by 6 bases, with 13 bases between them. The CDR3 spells CASSPEGWDGYTF. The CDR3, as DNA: TGCGCCAGCAGCCCGGAGGGGTGGGATGGCTACACCTTC.

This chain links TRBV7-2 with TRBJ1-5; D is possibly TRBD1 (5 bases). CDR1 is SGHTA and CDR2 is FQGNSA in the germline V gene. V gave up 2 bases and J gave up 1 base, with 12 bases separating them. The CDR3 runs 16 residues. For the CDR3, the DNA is TGTGCCAGCAGCTTATCGGGACGTGCGAGCAATCAGCCCCAGCATTTT. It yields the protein CASSLSGRASNQPQHF.

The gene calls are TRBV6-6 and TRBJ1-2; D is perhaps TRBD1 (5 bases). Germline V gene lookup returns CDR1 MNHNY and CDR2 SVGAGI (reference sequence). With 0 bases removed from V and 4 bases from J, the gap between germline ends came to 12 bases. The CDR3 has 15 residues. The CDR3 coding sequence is TGTGCCAGCAGTTACTCCGAAACAGGAGTCTATGGCTACACCTTC. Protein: CASSYSETGVYGYTF.

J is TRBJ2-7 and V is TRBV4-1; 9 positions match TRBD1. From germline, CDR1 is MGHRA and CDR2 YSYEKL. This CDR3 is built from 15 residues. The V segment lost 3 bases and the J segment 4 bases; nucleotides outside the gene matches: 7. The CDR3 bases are TGCGCCAGCAGCCATTCCGGGACAGGGTGGTACGAGCAGTACTTC. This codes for CASSHSGTGWYEQYF.

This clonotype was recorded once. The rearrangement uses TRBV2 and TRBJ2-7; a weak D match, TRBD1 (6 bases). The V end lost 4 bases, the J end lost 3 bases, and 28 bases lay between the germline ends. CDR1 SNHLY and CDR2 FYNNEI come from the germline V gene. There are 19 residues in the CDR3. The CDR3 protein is CASSGGSGVSWPPVYEQYF. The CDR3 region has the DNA TGTGCCAGCAGTGGGGGGTCAGGGGTATCTTGGCCTCCGGTCTACGAGCAGTACTTC.

As DNA, the CDR3 is TGCAGTGCTAGACCCGACACCGCCTATAATTCACCCCTCCACTTT. Its protein is CSARPDTAYNSPLHF. The rearrangement uses TRBV20-1 and TRBJ1-6; D remains ambiguous. V lost 2 bases, J lost 2 bases, and 10 bases lay in between. This CDR3 comprises 15 residues. CDR1 is DFQATT and CDR2 is SNEGSKA in the germline V gene (reference sequence).

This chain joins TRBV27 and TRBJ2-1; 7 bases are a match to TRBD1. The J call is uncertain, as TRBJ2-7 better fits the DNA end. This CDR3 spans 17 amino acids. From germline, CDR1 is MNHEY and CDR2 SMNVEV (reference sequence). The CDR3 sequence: CASSLDRWASSYNEQYF. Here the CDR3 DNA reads TGTGCCAGCAGTTTGGACAGGTGGGCGAGCTCCTACAATGAGCAGTACTTC.

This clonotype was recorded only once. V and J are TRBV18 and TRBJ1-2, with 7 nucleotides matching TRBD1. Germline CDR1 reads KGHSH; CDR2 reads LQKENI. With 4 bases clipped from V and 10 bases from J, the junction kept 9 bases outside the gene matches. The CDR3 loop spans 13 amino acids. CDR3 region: CASSRTGVSDYTF. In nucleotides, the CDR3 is TGTGCCAGCTCACGTACAGGGGTTTCTGACTACACCTTC. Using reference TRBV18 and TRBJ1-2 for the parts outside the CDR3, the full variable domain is NAGVMQNPRHLVRRRGQEARLRCSPMKGHSHVYWYRQLPEEGLKFMVYLQKENIIDESGMPKERFSAEFPKEGPSILRIQQVVRGDSAAYFCASSRTGVSDYTFGSGTRLTVV.

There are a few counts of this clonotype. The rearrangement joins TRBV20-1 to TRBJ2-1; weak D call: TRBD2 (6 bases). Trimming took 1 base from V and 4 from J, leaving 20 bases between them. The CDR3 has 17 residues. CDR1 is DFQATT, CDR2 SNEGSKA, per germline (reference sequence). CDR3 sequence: CSARAPLAPGAYNEQFF. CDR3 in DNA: TGCAGTGCTAGAGCCCCACTAGCTCCCGGGGCATACAATGAGCAGTTCTTC.

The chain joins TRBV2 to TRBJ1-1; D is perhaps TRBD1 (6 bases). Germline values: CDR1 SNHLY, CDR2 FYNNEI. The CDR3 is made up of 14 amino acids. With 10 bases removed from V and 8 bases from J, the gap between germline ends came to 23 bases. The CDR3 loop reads CATRWRGGGSEAFF. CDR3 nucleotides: TGTGCCACCCGTTGGCGAGGGGGAGGCTCGGAAGCTTTCTTT.

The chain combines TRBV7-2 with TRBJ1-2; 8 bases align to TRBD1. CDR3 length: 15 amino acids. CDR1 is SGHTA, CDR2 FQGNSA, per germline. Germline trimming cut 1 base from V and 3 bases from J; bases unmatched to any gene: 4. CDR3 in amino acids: CASSLGPTGDYGYTF. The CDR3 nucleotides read TGTGCCAGCAGCTTAGGGCCGACAGGGGACTATGGCTACACCTTC.

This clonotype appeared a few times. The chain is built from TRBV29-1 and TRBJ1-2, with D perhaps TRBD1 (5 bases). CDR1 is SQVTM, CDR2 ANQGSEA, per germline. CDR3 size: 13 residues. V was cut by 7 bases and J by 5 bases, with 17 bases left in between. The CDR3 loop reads CSAAGTEFYGYTF. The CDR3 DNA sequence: TGCAGCGCTGCCGGGACGGAGTTTTATGGCTACACCTTC.

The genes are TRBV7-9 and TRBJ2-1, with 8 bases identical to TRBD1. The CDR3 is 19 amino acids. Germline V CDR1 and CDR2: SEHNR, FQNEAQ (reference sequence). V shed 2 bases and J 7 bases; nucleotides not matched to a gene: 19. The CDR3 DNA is TGTGCCAGCAGCTTAAAATGGGCTGGCAGGGGGCCTCAATTTAATGAGCAGTTCTTC. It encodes CASSLKWAGRGPQFNEQFF. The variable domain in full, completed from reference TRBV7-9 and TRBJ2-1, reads DTGVSQNPRHKITKRGQNVTFRCDPISEHNRLYWYRQTLGQGPEFLTYFQNEAQLEKSRLLSDRFSAERPKGSFSTLEIQRTEQGDSAMYLCASSLKWAGRGPQFNEQFFGPGTRLTVL.

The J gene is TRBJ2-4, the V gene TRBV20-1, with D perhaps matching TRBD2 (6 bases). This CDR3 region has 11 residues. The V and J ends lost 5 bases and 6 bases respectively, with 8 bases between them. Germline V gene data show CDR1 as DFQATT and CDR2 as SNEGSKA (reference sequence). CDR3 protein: CSARDSNIQYF. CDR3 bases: TGCAGTGCTCGGGACTCAAACATTCAGTACTTC.

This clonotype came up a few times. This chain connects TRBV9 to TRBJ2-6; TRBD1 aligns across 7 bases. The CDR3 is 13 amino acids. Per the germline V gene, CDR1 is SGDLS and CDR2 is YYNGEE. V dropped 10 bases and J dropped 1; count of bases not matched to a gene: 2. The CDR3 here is CASQGSGANVLTF. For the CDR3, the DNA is TGTGCCTCACAGGGGTCTGGGGCCAACGTCCTGACTTTC.

Written as DNA, the CDR3 is TGTGCCAGCATGGAGGGAGGGAATCAGCCCCAGCATTTT. Translation gives CASMEGGNQPQHF. This rearrangement joins TRBV12-3 or TRBV12-4 to TRBJ1-5; no firm D call. The CDR3 consists of 13 residues. Trimming took off 7 bases at V and 4 bases at J, with 11 bases between the two ends.